The T cell receptor beta chain described here comes from a study of cytomegalovirus exposure and HLA in healthy donors. Points from the study as a whole: Altogether, 164 TCR beta chains were recorded as cytomegalovirus-associated. A missense variant in DCLRE1C was later tied to TCR beta V- and J-gene trimming. Within an earlier analysis, most TCR beta V segments proved productive either about 87% or about 30% of the time. Per published accounts, TCR beta sequences correctly predicted the HLA-A and HLA-B alleles of most subjects.

The PCR ran on 60 Vbeta and 13 Jbeta primers. Produced via immunoSEQ multiplex PCR; TCRdb's table is partial and in-frame only. The data contain 99,000 or so clones, over 75% of them singletons. The CDR3 runs to 14 residues. Per the germline V gene, CDR1 is MNHNY and CDR2 is SVGAGI (reference sequence). V was shortened by 0 bases and J by 4 bases, with 9 bases between the two germline ends. In the case of this clone: Its specificity is not known.

Sequenced: PBMCs. The receptor comes from a man in his fifties or sixties in good health and CMV-seropositive. This chain uses TRBV6-6 with TRBJ1-2; the D is unclear. Here the CDR3 DNA reads TGTGCCAGCAGTTACTCCAGAGGACTCTATGGCTACACCTTC. As protein: CASSYSRGLYGYTF.